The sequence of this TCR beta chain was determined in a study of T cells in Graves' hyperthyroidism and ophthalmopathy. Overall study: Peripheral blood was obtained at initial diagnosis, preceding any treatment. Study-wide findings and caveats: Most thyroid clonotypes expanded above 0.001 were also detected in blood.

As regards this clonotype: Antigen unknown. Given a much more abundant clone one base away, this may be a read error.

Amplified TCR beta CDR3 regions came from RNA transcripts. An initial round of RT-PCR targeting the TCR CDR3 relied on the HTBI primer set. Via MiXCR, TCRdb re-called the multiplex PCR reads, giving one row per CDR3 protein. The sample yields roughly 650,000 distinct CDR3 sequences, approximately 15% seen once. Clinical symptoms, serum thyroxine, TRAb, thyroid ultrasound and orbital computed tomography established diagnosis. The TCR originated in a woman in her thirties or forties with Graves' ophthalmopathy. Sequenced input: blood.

CDR3 loop: CASSLEQETQYF. CDR3 nucleotides: TGCGCCAGCAGCTTGGAGCAAGAGACCCAGTACTTC. This rearrangement joins TRBV5-1 to TRBJ2-5; D gene unclear. The germline V gene encodes CDR1 SGHRS and CDR2 YFSETQ. The CDR3 runs to 12 residues. Trimming removed 0 bases at V and 2 bases at J, with 2 bases between.